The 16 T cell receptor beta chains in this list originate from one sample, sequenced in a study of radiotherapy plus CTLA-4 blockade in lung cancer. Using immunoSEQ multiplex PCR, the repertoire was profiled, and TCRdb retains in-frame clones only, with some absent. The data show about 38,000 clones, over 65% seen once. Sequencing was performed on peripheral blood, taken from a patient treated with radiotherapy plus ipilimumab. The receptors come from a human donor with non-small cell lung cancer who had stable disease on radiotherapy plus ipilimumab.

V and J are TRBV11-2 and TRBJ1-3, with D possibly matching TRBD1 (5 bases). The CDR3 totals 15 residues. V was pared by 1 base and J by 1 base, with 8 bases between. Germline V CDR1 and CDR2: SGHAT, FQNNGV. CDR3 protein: CASSLVGGSGNTIYF. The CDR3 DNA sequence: TGTGCCAGCAGCTTAGTCGGGGGATCTGGAAACACCATATATTTT.

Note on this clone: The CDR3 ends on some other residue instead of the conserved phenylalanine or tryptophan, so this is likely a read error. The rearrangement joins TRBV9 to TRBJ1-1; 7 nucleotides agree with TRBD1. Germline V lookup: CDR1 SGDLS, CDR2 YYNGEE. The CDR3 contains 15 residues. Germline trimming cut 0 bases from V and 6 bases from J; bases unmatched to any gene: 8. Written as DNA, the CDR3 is TGTGCCAGCAGCGTAGAGGGACAGAGAGAGGCTGAAGCTTTCCTT. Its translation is CASSVEGQREAEAFL.

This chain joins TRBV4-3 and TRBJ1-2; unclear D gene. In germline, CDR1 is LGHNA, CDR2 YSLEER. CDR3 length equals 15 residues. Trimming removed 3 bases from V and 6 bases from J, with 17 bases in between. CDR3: CASSQDHPRAHGYTF. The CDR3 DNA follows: TGCGCCAGCAGCCAGGATCATCCCCGAGCCCATGGCTACACCTTC.

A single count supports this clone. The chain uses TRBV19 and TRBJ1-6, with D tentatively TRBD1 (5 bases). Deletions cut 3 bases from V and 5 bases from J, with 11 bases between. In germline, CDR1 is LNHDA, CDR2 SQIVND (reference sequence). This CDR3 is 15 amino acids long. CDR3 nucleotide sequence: TGTGCCAGTAGTATGTACAGGAGCGATAATTCACCCCTCCACTTT. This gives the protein CASSMYRSDNSPLHF.

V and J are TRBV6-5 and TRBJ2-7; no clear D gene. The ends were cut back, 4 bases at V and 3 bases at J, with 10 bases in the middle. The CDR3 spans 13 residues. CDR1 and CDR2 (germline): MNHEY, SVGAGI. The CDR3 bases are TGTGCCAGCAGTTTAGAGACGGACTACGAGCAGTACGTC. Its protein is CASSLETDYEQYV.

CDR3 region: CASSPTGEAFF. The DNA of the CDR3 is TGTGCCAGCTCACCCACAGGGGAAGCTTTCTTT. The chain joins TRBV18 to TRBJ1-1, with D tentatively TRBD1 (6 bases). Per the germline V gene, CDR1 is KGHSH and CDR2 is LQKENI. The CDR3 is 11 residues long. V was clipped by 3 bases and J by 8 bases, with 7 bases between them. Full variable domain (outside the CDR3, taken from reference TRBV18 and TRBJ1-1): NAGVMQNPRHLVRRRGQEARLRCSPMKGHSHVYWYRQLPEEGLKFMVYLQKENIIDESGMPKERFSAEFPKEGPSILRIQQVVRGDSAAYFCASSPTGEAFFGQGTRLTVV.

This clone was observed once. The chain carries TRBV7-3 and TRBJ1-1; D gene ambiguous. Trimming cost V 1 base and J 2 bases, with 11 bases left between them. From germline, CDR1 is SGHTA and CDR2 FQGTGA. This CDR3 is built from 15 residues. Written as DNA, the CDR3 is TGTGCCAGCAGCTTAATTGGGATGGCCAACACTGAAGCTTTCTTT. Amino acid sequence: CASSLIGMANTEAFF. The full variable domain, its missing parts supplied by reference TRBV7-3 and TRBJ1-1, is GAGVSQTPSNKVTEKGKYVELRCDPISGHTALYWYRQSLGQGPEFLIYFQGTGAADDSGLPNDRFFAVRPEGSVSTLKIQRTERGDSAVYLCASSLIGMANTEAFFGQGTRLTVV.

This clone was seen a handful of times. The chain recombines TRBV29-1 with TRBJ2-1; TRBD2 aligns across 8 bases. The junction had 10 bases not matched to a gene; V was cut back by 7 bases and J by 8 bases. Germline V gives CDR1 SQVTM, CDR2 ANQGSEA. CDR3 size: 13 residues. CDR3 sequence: CSAPGLVIDEQFF. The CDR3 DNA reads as TGCAGCGCCCCGGGACTAGTCATCGATGAGCAGTTCTTC.

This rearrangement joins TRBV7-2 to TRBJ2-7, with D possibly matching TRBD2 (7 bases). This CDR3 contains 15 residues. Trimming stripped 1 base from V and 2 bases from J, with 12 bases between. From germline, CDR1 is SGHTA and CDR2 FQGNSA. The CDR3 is CASSLEGGGAYEQYF. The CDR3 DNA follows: TGTGCCAGCAGCTTAGAAGGAGGGGGGGCCTACGAGCAGTACTTC. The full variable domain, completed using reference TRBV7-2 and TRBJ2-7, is GAGVSQSPSNKVTEKGKDVELRCDPISGHTALYWYRQSLGQGLEFLIYFQGNSAPDKSGLPSDRFSAERTGGSVSTLTIQRTQQEDSAVYLCASSLEGGGAYEQYFGPGTRLTVT.

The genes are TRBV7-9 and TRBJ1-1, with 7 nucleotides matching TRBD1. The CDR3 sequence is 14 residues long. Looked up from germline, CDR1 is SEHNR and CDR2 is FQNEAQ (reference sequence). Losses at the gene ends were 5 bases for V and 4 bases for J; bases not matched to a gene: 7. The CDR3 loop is CASSTRQGLTEAFF. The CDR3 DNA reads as TGTGCCAGCAGCACGAGACAGGGCCTCACTGAAGCTTTCTTT.

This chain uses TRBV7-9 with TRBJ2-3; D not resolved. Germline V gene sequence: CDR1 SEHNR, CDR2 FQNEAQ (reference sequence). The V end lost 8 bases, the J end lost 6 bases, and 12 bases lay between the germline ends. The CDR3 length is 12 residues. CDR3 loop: CASAFLRDTQYF. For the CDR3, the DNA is TGTGCCAGCGCTTTCCTTCGTGATACGCAGTATTTT.

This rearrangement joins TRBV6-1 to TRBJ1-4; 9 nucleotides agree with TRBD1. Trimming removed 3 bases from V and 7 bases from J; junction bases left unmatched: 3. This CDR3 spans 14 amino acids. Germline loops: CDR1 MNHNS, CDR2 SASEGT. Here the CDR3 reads CASSDRTGAEKLFF. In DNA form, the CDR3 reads TGTGCCAGCAGTGATCGGACAGGGGCTGAAAAACTGTTTTTT.

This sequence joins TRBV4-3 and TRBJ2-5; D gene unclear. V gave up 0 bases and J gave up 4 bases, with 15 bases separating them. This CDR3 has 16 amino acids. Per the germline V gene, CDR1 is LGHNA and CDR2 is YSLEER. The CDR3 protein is CASSQDSSGRPETQYF. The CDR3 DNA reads TGCGCCAGCAGCCAAGATAGTTCCGGACGCCCAGAGACCCAGTACTTC.

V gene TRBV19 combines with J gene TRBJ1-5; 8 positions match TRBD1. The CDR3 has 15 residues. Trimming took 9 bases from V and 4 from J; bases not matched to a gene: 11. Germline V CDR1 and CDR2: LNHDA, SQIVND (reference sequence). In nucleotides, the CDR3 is TGTGCCAGCCAACACAGGGGGGGGCAGAATCAGCCCCAGCATTTT. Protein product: CASQHRGGQNQPQHF.

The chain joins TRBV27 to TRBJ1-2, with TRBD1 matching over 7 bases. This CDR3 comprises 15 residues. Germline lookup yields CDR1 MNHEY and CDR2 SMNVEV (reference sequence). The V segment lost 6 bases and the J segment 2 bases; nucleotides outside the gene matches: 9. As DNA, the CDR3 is TGTGCCAGCAGCAAACTCCAGGGGGTAAACTATGGCTACACCTTC. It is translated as CASSKLQGVNYGYTF.

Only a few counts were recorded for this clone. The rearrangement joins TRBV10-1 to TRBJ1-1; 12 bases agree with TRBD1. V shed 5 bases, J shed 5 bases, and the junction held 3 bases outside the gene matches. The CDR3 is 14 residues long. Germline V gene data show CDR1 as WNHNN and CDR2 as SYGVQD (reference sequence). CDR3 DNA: TGCGCCAGCAGTAAGGGACAGGGGGCAACTGAAGCTTTCTTT. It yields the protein CASSKGQGATEAFF.